This TCR beta chain was obtained from a study of T cells in Graves' hyperthyroidism and ophthalmopathy. Ophthalmopathy cases scored 3 or more on the Clinical Activity Score and 4 or more on NOSPECS grade, with duration below 3 months. Diagnostic assessment was based on clinical symptoms, serum thyroxine and TRAb, thyroid ultrasound and orbital computed tomography. What was amplified from RNA transcripts were TCR beta CDR3 regions. The HTBI primer set served for first-round RT-PCR of the TCR CDR3. TCRdb ran MiXCR on the multiplex PCR reads and lists one entry per CDR3 protein. The table shows some 580,000 distinct CDR3 sequences, with 15% to 20% occurring only once. This clonotype was observed many times. Sequencing was performed on blood. The TCR was taken from a woman aged 40 to 55 with Graves' ophthalmopathy.

The CDR3 nucleotides are TGTGCCAGCAAAAGCCGGATTACCTACGAGCAGTACTTC. This encodes CASKSRITYEQYF. This chain connects TRBV27 to TRBJ2-7; unclear D gene. Germline values: CDR1 MNHEY, CDR2 SMNVEV (reference sequence). The CDR3 has 13 amino acids. Trimming took 7 bases from V and 2 from J, leaving 12 bases between them.